A single sample is the source of the 21 T cell receptor beta chains below, sequenced in a study of beta chain features in type 1 diabetes. Investigators reverse transcribed all isolated RNA, so they sequenced expressed TCRB transcripts. Profiling relied on immunoSEQ multiplex PCR, and the TCRdb table lists in-frame clones only, not all of them. Among some 400,000 clones, roughly 15% were seen once, and the ten largest hold roughly 0.019%. Material for sequencing was naive CD4+ T cells from blood. These receptors all stem from a woman aged 18-29 years in good health.

The genes are TRBV30 and TRBJ1-5, with 10 bases lining up with TRBD1. Trimming took 3 bases from V and 2 from J; bases not matched to a gene: 4. Germline V gene lookup returns CDR1 GTSNPN and CDR2 SVGIG (reference sequence). CDR3 length equals 15 residues. CDR3 in amino acids: CAWRGGTGGNQPQHF. DNA of the CDR3: TGTGCCTGGAGAGGCGGGACAGGGGGCAATCAGCCCCAGCATTTT. The full variable domain, in which reference TRBV30 and TRBJ1-5 provide the parts outside the CDR3, is SQTIHQWPATLVQPVGSPLSLECTVEGTSNPNLYWYRQAAGRGLQLLFYSVGIGQISSEVPQNLSASRPQDRQFILSSKKLLLSDSGFYLCAWRGGTGGNQPQHFGDGTRLSIL.

The V and J genes are TRBV28 and TRBJ2-5; D is unclear. V shed 4 bases and J shed 11 bases, with 11 bases lying between them. Germline lookup yields CDR1 MDHEN and CDR2 SYDVKM. The CDR3 runs to 11 residues. The CDR3 protein is CASSSLLRQYF. The CDR3 DNA reads TGTGCCAGCAGTTCCCTCTTGCGGCAGTACTTC.

The table lists this clone with a few counts. The chain couples TRBV28 to TRBJ2-7, with TRBD1 matching over 7 bases. J was trimmed by 0 bases and V by 5 bases; bases with no gene match: 7. The CDR3 has 15 residues. Germline lookup yields CDR1 MDHEN and CDR2 SYDVKM. The CDR3 loop is CASSTGTASSYEQYF. The CDR3 DNA reads as TGTGCCAGCAGTACCGGGACAGCGAGCTCCTACGAGCAGTACTTC. The variable domain in full, with the rest retrieved from reference TRBV28 and TRBJ2-7, is DVKVTQSSRYLVKRTGEKVFLECVQDMDHENMFWYRQDPGLGLRLIYFSYDVKMKEKGDIPEGYSVSREKKERFSLILESASTNQTSMYLCASSTGTASSYEQYFGPGTRLTVT.

The CDR3 region has the DNA TGCGCCAGCAGCTTAAACGGGAAGAATGGCTACACCTTC. This codes for CASSLNGKNGYTF. The chain joins TRBV5-1 to TRBJ1-2; D remains ambiguous. This CDR3 comprises 13 residues. Germline assignment: CDR1 SGHRS and CDR2 YFSETQ. The V end was cut by 2 bases, the J end by 6 bases, with 11 bases between.

This clone occurred a few times. J is TRBJ1-5 and V is TRBV18, with TRBD1 as a possible D gene (5 bases). Looked up from germline, CDR1 is KGHSH and CDR2 is LQKENI. The CDR3 extends over 13 amino acids. V dropped 5 bases and J dropped 5 bases, with 10 bases sitting between them. As DNA, the CDR3 is TGTGCCAGCTCAGCGGGGACGGATCAGCCCCAGCATTTT. Residues: CASSAGTDQPQHF.

The V gene is TRBV27, the J gene TRBJ1-5; D is unclear. CDR1 MNHEY and CDR2 SMNVEV come from the germline V gene (reference sequence). This CDR3 contains 14 residues. This CDR3 is CASAVRSLGQPQHF. The CDR3 DNA follows: TGTGCTTCAGCGGTTAGGAGTTTAGGGCAGCCCCAGCATTTT.

The rearrangement uses TRBV28 and TRBJ1-2, with unresolved D. The length of the CDR3 is 15 residues. CDR1 MDHEN and CDR2 SYDVKM come from the germline V gene. The V end lost 8 bases, the J end lost 3 bases, and 19 bases lay between the germline ends. The CDR3 nucleotides read TGTGCCAGCCTCCAAGGAGGGCCGATTTACTATGGCTACACCTTC. This gives the protein CASLQGGPIYYGYTF.

This clone was seen a few times. The chain recombines TRBV15 with TRBJ1-2; 12 bases fit TRBD1. Germline lookup yields CDR1 LNHNV and CDR2 YYDKDF (reference sequence). The CDR3 runs to 14 residues. V trimming: 7 bases; J trimming: 6 bases; junction bases outside the gene matches: 6. CDR3: CATNPGQGADGYTF. For the CDR3, the DNA is TGTGCCACCAACCCGGGACAGGGGGCCGATGGCTACACCTTC.

This clone was seen only a few times. The rearrangement joins TRBV28 to TRBJ1-4, with a weak D call TRBD1 (6 bases). The CDR3 runs to 15 residues. The V and J ends lost 3 bases and 0 bases respectively, with 8 bases between them. The germline gives CDR1 MDHEN, CDR2 SYDVKM. This CDR3 reads CASSFAGATNEKLFF. Written as DNA, the CDR3 is TGTGCCAGCAGTTTCGCAGGGGCAACTAATGAAAAACTGTTTTTT.

This chain links TRBV28 with TRBJ2-7; 11 bases map to TRBD1. The J segment lost 3 bases and the V segment lost 5 bases, leaving 6 bases of the junction unmatched. The CDR3 sequence is 15 residues long. Germline lookup yields CDR1 MDHEN and CDR2 SYDVKM. Here the CDR3 reads CASSPPGQGVYEQYF. The CDR3 nucleotides read TGTGCCAGCAGTCCCCCGGGACAGGGGGTCTACGAGCAGTACTTC.

This clone has a handful of counts. This sequence joins TRBV30 and TRBJ1-1; 8 bases match TRBD1. The CDR3 extends over 14 amino acids. V lost 2 bases to trimming and J lost 4 bases; unmatched junction nucleotides: 6. Germline CDR1 and CDR2: GTSNPN and SVGIG (reference sequence). The CDR3 DNA is TGTGCCTGGAGTAACGGACAGGGTATCACTGAAGCTTTCTTT. Translated: CAWSNGQGITEAFF.

The V gene is TRBV30, the J gene TRBJ1-1; perhaps TRBD1 as D (5 bases). Trimming removed 2 bases at V and 10 bases at J, with 11 bases between. The CDR3 has 11 residues. The germline CDR1 and CDR2 sequences are GTSNPN and SVGIG (reference sequence). This chain's CDR3 is CAWSPTGGAFF. DNA for the CDR3: TGTGCCTGGAGTCCAACAGGTGGAGCTTTCTTT.

Only a few counts were recorded for this clone. The V and J genes are TRBV28 and TRBJ1-4; 8 nucleotides align to TRBD1. Per the germline V gene, CDR1 is MDHEN and CDR2 is SYDVKM. This CDR3 has 13 amino acids. Trimming cost V 8 bases and J 14 bases; bases outside gene matches: 13. For the CDR3, the DNA is TGTGCCAGCTTCCGGGACAGGCACGAAAGGCTGTTTTTT. Translated: CASFRDRHERLFF.

This clone was seen a handful of times. V and J are TRBV4-1 and TRBJ2-7; 7 nucleotides align to TRBD1. Germline trimming cut 0 bases from V and 3 bases from J; bases unmatched to any gene: 5. The CDR3 is made up of 15 amino acids. Germline CDR1 is MGHRA and CDR2 is YSYEKL. CDR3 sequence (DNA): TGCGCCAGCAGCCAAGACCCGGGACAGAGCTACGAGCAGTACTTC. Translating it yields CASSQDPGQSYEQYF.

This clone was picked up a small number of times. CDR3 nucleotide sequence: TGTGCCAGCAGCGTAGCCTTGACTAGTCGCACAGATACGCAGTATTTT. Residues: CASSVALTSRTDTQYF. V and J are TRBV9 and TRBJ2-3; D might be TRBD2 (6 bases). This CDR3 has 16 amino acids. With 0 bases removed from V and 1 base from J, the gap between germline ends came to 12 bases. The germline V gene encodes CDR1 SGDLS and CDR2 YYNGEE.

This clone was found a few times. V usage is TRBV28 and J usage is TRBJ2-7; 8 positions agree with TRBD2. The CDR3 loop spans 15 amino acids. Germline values: CDR1 MDHEN, CDR2 SYDVKM. V shed 5 bases, J shed 3 bases, and the junction held 9 bases outside the gene matches. The CDR3 DNA reads as TGTGCCAGCAGTAAAACGGGACTAGGGATCTACGAGCAGTACTTC. It specifies CASSKTGLGIYEQYF.

This clone has only a few counts. The rearrangement uses TRBV2 and TRBJ2-5; D may be TRBD1 (7 bases). Germline V gene data show CDR1 as SNHLY and CDR2 as FYNNEI. Between the trimmed V and J ends, which lost 6 bases and 5 bases, there was a span of 22 bases. The CDR3 runs to 16 residues. The CDR3 region has the DNA TGTGCCAGCAGGAATTCCCTTTCAGGGGGGAGGGAGACCCAGTACTTC. Translating it yields CASRNSLSGGRETQYF.

The genes are TRBV7-2 and TRBJ2-7; no firm D call. Germline lookup yields CDR1 SGHTA and CDR2 FQGNSA. Trimming took off 4 bases at V and 2 bases at J, with 6 bases between the two ends. The CDR3 runs to 12 residues. CDR3 loop: CASSSPAYEQYF. The CDR3, as DNA: TGTGCCAGCAGCTCCCCGGCCTACGAGCAGTACTTC. Full variable domain (rest looked up from reference TRBV7-2 and TRBJ2-7): GAGVSQSPSNKVTEKGKDVELRCDPISGHTALYWYRQSLGQGLEFLIYFQGNSAPDKSGLPSDRFSAERTGGSVSTLTIQRTQQEDSAVYLCASSSPAYEQYFGPGTRLTVT.

This clone came up a few times. This chain links TRBV7-9 with TRBJ1-1; D uncertain. Germline CDR1 SEHNR, CDR2 FQNEAQ (reference sequence). The CDR3 has 15 residues. The germline V and J ends were trimmed by 1 base and 0 bases, with 9 bases remaining between them. CDR3 coding DNA: TGTGCCAGCAGCTTAGGGTCTTACATGAACACTGAAGCTTTCTTT. Protein product: CASSLGSYMNTEAFF.

The chain joins TRBV7-9 to TRBJ2-1; D possibly corresponds to TRBD1 (5 bases). Per germline, CDR1 SEHNR and CDR2 FQNEAQ (reference sequence). CDR3 length: 16 residues. V was trimmed by 5 bases and J by 2 bases, leaving 16 bases between them. The CDR3 protein is CASSPDSPSPYNEQFF. The CDR3 nucleotides are TGTGCCAGCAGCCCCGACAGCCCGTCCCCCTACAATGAGCAGTTCTTC.

The chain joins TRBV6-4 to TRBJ2-1; D perhaps matches TRBD2 (6 bases). Trimming stripped 0 bases from V and 6 bases from J, with 15 bases between. Germline-derived CDR1 and CDR2 are MRHNA and SNTAGT. This CDR3 has 16 amino acids. The CDR3 region is CASSDSGGRRRNEQFF. CDR3 sequence (DNA): TGTGCCAGCAGTGACTCTGGAGGGAGGAGACGCAATGAGCAGTTCTTC.